Below, 11 T cell receptor beta chains from the same sample are listed, as sequenced in a study of T cells in Graves' hyperthyroidism and ophthalmopathy. There were TCR beta CDR3 regions amplified from RNA transcripts. First-round RT-PCR of the TCR CDR3 relied on the HTBI primer set. TCRdb passed the multiplex PCR reads through MiXCR, listing each CDR3 protein once. In the table there are 730,000 or so distinct CDR3 sequences, approximately 18% of which are singletons. The sample taken for sequencing was blood. These receptors came from a woman in her 50s with Graves' hyperthyroidism that later progressed to Graves' ophthalmopathy.

This clonotype has ten or more counts. The chain is built from TRBV15 and TRBJ1-1; a possible D gene is TRBD1 (5 bases). Trimming stripped 0 bases from V and 4 bases from J, with 12 bases between. CDR1 is LNHNV, CDR2 YYDKDF, per germline (reference sequence). The length of the CDR3 is 15 residues. For the CDR3, the DNA is TGTGCCACCAGCAGAGATCGGGGGTTCGGCACTGAAGCTTTCTTT. Translation gives CATSRDRGFGTEAFF. Supplemented by reference TRBV15 and TRBJ1-1, the full variable domain reads DAMVIQNPRYQVTQFGKPVTLSCSQTLNHNVMYWYQQKSSQAPKLLFHYYDKDFNNEADTPDNFQSRRPNTSFCFLDIRSPGLGDTAMYLCATSRDRGFGTEAFFGQGTRLTVV.

This clonotype was seen a handful of times. The CDR3 loop reads CASSRGFAEKQYF. CDR3 nucleotides: TGCGCCAGCAGCCGCGGATTCGCCGAGAAGCAGTACTTC. V and J are TRBV4-1 and TRBJ2-7, with D hard to call. Germline CDR1 reads MGHRA; CDR2 reads YSYEKL. V lost 4 bases, J lost 8 bases, and 15 bases lay in between. The CDR3 is 13 amino acids.

The chain joins TRBV20-1 to TRBJ1-2; 8 bases are shared with TRBD1. Per the germline V gene, CDR1 is DFQATT and CDR2 is SNEGSKA (reference sequence). CDR3 length: 14 residues. V lost 6 bases to trimming and J lost 6 bases; unmatched junction nucleotides: 12. The CDR3 nucleotides are TGCAGTGCCGACCTCCACGACAGGGGTAATGGCTACACCTTC. Amino acids: CSADLHDRGNGYTF.

The table lists this clonotype with a few counts. V is TRBV13 and J is TRBJ2-5; D not resolved. CDR1 is PRHDT, CDR2 FYEKMQ, per germline (reference sequence). The CDR3 has 14 residues. Between the trimmed V and J ends, which lost 5 bases and 0 bases, there was a span of 10 bases. CDR3 sequence (DNA): TGTGCCAGCAGCAACTACACTTACCAAGAGACCCAGTACTTC. Its protein is CASSNYTYQETQYF.

Only a few counts were recorded for this clonotype. This chain links TRBV19 with TRBJ1-1; D is possibly TRBD1 (5 bases). Trimming removed 2 bases from V and 0 bases from J, with 16 bases in between. Germline assignment: CDR1 LNHDA and CDR2 SQIVND (reference sequence). The CDR3 runs to 17 residues. The CDR3 sequence: CASSIPTASPMNTEAFF. As DNA, the CDR3 is TGTGCCAGTAGTATACCGACAGCGTCGCCGATGAACACTGAAGCTTTCTTT.

There are a few counts of this clonotype. V usage is TRBV20-1 and J usage is TRBJ1-4; D gene ambiguous. Germline CDR1 DFQATT, CDR2 SNEGSKA (reference sequence). This CDR3 is 14 amino acids long. Trimming took off 0 bases at V and 10 bases at J, with 15 bases between the two ends. The CDR3 loop is CSARETVGKGKLFF. CDR3 bases: TGCAGTGCTAGAGAGACGGTGGGGAAGGGAAAACTGTTTTTT.

This clonotype turned up a few times. J is TRBJ1-5 and V is TRBV20-1; a possible D gene is TRBD1 (5 bases). Trimming took off 3 bases at V and 6 bases at J, with 15 bases between the two ends. This CDR3 has 14 residues. Germline V gene data show CDR1 as DFQATT and CDR2 as SNEGSKA (reference sequence). CDR3 coding DNA: TGCAGTGCTAGCCCTGACAGTTCGACTCAGCCCCAGCATTTT. This gives the protein CSASPDSSTQPQHF.

This clonotype has just a few counts. The CDR3 loop is CASSRGDRVSGANVLTF. CDR3 nucleotides: TGTGCCAGCAGCCGTGGGGACAGGGTCTCTGGGGCCAACGTCCTGACTTTC. This chain connects TRBV11-2 to TRBJ2-6; 9 bases map to TRBD1. Germline CDR1 is SGHAT and CDR2 is FQNNGV. CDR3 size: 17 residues. V lost 5 bases to trimming and J lost 0 bases; unmatched junction nucleotides: 5.

The chain links TRBV6-5 to TRBJ2-3; D gene ambiguous. V gave up 0 bases and J gave up 3 bases, with 10 bases separating them. This CDR3 comprises 15 residues. Germline V gives CDR1 MNHEY, CDR2 SVGAGI. The CDR3 nucleotides read TGTGCCAGCAGTTACTCGATACACAGAACAGATACGCAGTATTTT. Residues: CASSYSIHRTDTQYF.

Only a few counts were recorded for this clonotype. The J gene is TRBJ2-7, the V gene TRBV7-9; D is perhaps TRBD1 or TRBD2 (7 bases each). V was trimmed by 5 bases and J by 5 bases, leaving 16 bases between them. Germline assignment: CDR1 SEHNR and CDR2 FQNEAQ (reference sequence). This CDR3 region has 14 residues. CDR3 DNA sequence: TGTGCCAGCAGCCAGAGACAGGGAGGGCACGAGCAGTACTTC. This sequence encodes CASSQRQGGHEQYF.

The V call is TRBV7-8, the J call TRBJ2-1, with 10 bases aligning to TRBD2. This CDR3 is built from 18 residues. The V gene end was trimmed by 5 bases and the J gene end by 4 bases; junction bases not matched to a gene: 14. The germline V gene has CDR1 SGHVS and CDR2 FQNEAQ. In DNA, the CDR3 is TGTGCCAGCAGCCCCCCTGGGCTAGCGGGGGCCCCTTACAATGAGCAGTTCTTC. It encodes CASSPPGLAGAPYNEQFF. The variable domain in full, with the rest retrieved from reference TRBV7-8 and TRBJ2-1, is GAGVSQSPRYKVAKRGQDVALRCDPISGHVSLFWYQQALGQGPEFLTYFQNEAQLDKSGLPSDRFFAERPEGSVSTLKIQRTQQEDSAVYLCASSPPGLAGAPYNEQFFGPGTRLTVL.